One and the same sample provided the 14 T cell receptor beta chains below, sequenced in a study of molecular identifiers for immune sequencing clone quantification. TCRdb itself ran the PCR reads through MiXCR, one entry per CDR3 protein. The sample has around 94,000 distinct CDR3 sequences, less than 35% seen once. Material for sequencing was naive CD8+ T cells from blood, with Jurkat cell RNA spiked in. Subset of the sample: FACS-sorted CD8+CD4-CCR7+CD45RA+ naive T cells. The receptor set was obtained from a human donor in good health. Some libraries in this study had Jurkat cell RNA spiked in.

This clonotype occurred a few times. CDR3 sequence (DNA): TGTGCCAGCAGTCAACCGGACAGTCCCAAGCGGGATGACGATACGCAGTATTTT. It encodes CASSQPDSPKRDDDTQYF. The V gene is TRBV28, the J gene TRBJ2-3, with a tentative D call TRBD2 (7 bases). The germline V gene has CDR1 MDHEN and CDR2 SYDVKM. The CDR3 sequence is 18 residues long. Trimming took 5 bases from V and 6 from J, leaving 27 bases between them.

This clonotype was observed many times. This chain connects TRBV5-1 to TRBJ2-6; D gene unclear. There are 14 residues in the CDR3. The germline gives CDR1 SGHRS, CDR2 YFSETQ. Trimming shortened V by 5 bases and J by 0 bases, and 6 bases separated the two germline ends. The CDR3 is CASRKFSGANVLTF. In DNA form, the CDR3 reads TGCGCCAGCAGAAAATTCTCTGGGGCCAACGTCCTGACTTTC.

In DNA, the CDR3 is TGTGCCAGCAGCGGACAGGGGACCGGGGAGCTGTTTTTT. Translated, it gives CASSGQGTGELFF. This chain links TRBV9 with TRBJ2-2; 8 positions match TRBD1. Per germline, CDR1 SGDLS and CDR2 YYNGEE. This CDR3 contains 13 residues. Losses at the gene ends were 3 bases for V and 5 bases for J; bases not matched to a gene: 0.

This clonotype was seen at least ten times. The genes are TRBV12-3 or TRBV12-4 and TRBJ2-7, with TRBD1 matching over 7 bases. The CDR3 sequence is 13 residues long. J was trimmed by 2 bases and V by 4 bases; bases with no gene match: 2. CDR3 coding DNA: TGTGCCAGCAGTTGGGACAGAACCTACGAGCAGTACTTC. Translated: CASSWDRTYEQYF.

This clonotype turned up a few times. V gene TRBV6-5 combines with J gene TRBJ2-3; no clear D. The CDR3 length is 14 residues. CDR1 and CDR2 from the germline V gene are MNHEY and SVGAGI. The V end was cut by 6 bases, the J end by 0 bases, with 10 bases between. CDR3 sequence reads: CASSPTSSTDTQYF. Written as DNA, the CDR3 is TGTGCCAGCAGCCCGACATCTAGCACAGATACGCAGTATTTT.

The V gene is TRBV27, the J gene TRBJ2-5; 9 positions match TRBD1. With V trimmed by 5 bases and J by 4 bases, 14 bases remained unmatched. In germline, CDR1 is MNHEY, CDR2 SMNVEV (reference sequence). The CDR3 runs 17 residues. The CDR3 DNA reads TGTGCCAGCAGTAAGGGACAGGGATTCTGGAGTGGAGAGACCCAGTACTTC. Encoded protein: CASSKGQGFWSGETQYF.

In the case of this clonotype: The germline gene is not matched at one end of the junction; a read error may be the cause. The chain has TRBV20-1 and TRBJ2-7; TRBD2 is a possible D gene (6 bases). Germline CDR1 and CDR2: DFQATT and SNEGSKA (reference sequence). There are 16 residues in the CDR3. The CDR3 bases are TGCAGTGCTAGTGCCCCCCGGGACTCGCTCTCCTACGAGCAGAACTTC. Protein product: CSASAPRDSLSYEQNF.

This chain connects TRBV4-3 to TRBJ1-1; D is ambiguous. V lost 3 bases, J lost 0 bases, and 5 bases lay in between. The length of the CDR3 is 13 residues. CDR1 is LGHNA and CDR2 is YSLEER in the germline V gene. In DNA form, the CDR3 reads TGCGCCAGCAGCCACGGAGTGAACACTGAAGCTTTCTTT. This encodes CASSHGVNTEAFF.

For this clonotype: A much larger clone sits a single nucleotide away, making a read error possible. The chain links TRBV6-5 to TRBJ2-3; no clear D. CDR1 is MNHEY and CDR2 is SVGAGI in the germline V gene. This CDR3 has 13 residues. CDR3 amino acids: CASGYSMTDTQYF. CDR3 in DNA: TGTGCCAGCGGTTACTCGATGACAGATACGCAGTATTTT.

This clonotype was picked up many times. The V call is TRBV29-1, the J call TRBJ2-7, with D maybe TRBD1 (6 bases). V was pared by 3 bases and J by 3 bases, with 12 bases between. Per the germline V gene, CDR1 is SQVTM and CDR2 is ANQGSEA. CDR3 length equals 13 residues. The CDR3 here is CSVEGRGGYEQYF. CDR3 in DNA: TGCAGCGTTGAGGGCAGGGGCGGCTACGAGCAGTACTTC.

A remark on this clonotype: One end of the junction is discordant with germline, which a read error may explain. The CDR3 protein is CASGNTGVGAYVLTF. The DNA of the CDR3 is TGTGCTAGTGGTAATACAGGGGTCGGGGCCTACGTCCTGACTTTC. This rearrangement joins TRBV12-5 to TRBJ2-6; 7 bases align to TRBD1. The germline V gene has CDR1 LGHNT and CDR2 FRNRAP. CDR3 size: 15 residues.

Worth noting for this clonotype: It may be a read error: a sequence one base away is much more abundant. The chain carries TRBV29-1 and TRBJ2-1; 10 nucleotides align to TRBD2. The CDR3 totals 14 residues. The germline CDR1 and CDR2 sequences are SQVTM and ANQGSEA. V trimming: 8 bases; J trimming: 4 bases; junction bases outside the gene matches: 8. For the CDR3, the DNA is TGCAGCTGCACCGGGACTAGCGTTTACAATGAGCAGTTCTTC. Its protein is CSCTGTSVYNEQFF.

The chain uses TRBV15 and TRBJ2-5; D not certain. Germline V gene data show CDR1 as LNHNV and CDR2 as YYDKDF (reference sequence). The CDR3 covers 14 residues. V shed 0 bases and J shed 2 bases, with 7 bases lying between them. CDR3 sequence: CATSRDMGQETQYF. CDR3 bases: TGTGCCACCAGCAGAGATATGGGTCAAGAGACCCAGTACTTC.

Of note for this clonotype: Sequence at one end of the junction differs from germline and may be a read error. V gene TRBV6-5 combines with J gene TRBJ1-4; D is unresolved. The germline CDR1 and CDR2 sequences are MNHEY and SVGAGI. The CDR3 loop spans 13 amino acids. The CDR3 DNA sequence: TGTGCCAGCAGTAACTCCTTGGGTGAAAAACTGTTTTTT. The encoded protein is CASSNSLGEKLFF.